One sample yielded the 22 T cell receptor beta chains listed below, sequenced in a study of T cells expressing NK-cell markers. TCRdb re-called the 5' RACE reads and gives one entry per CDR3 protein, without DNA. The data include roughly 180,000 distinct CDR3 sequences; the top ten clones carry approximately 17%. The sample taken for sequencing was blood T cells: a sorted CD56 or NKG2C T cell subset, CD4+ or CD8+ T cells, or bulk PBMC T cells (not recorded which). The receptors were sampled from a woman aged 18 to 75 in good health.

This rearrangement joins TRBV2 to TRBJ2-1; lacking DNA, the TRBD1 call made by TCRdb goes unchecked. This CDR3 is built from 15 residues. Germline-derived CDR1 and CDR2 are SNHLY and FYNNEI. The CDR3 sequence: CASSETGQANGEQFF.

The chain has TRBV24-1 and TRBJ2-2; TCRdb's D call of TRBD1 is untestable without DNA. The CDR3 contains 18 residues. Looked up from germline, CDR1 is KGHDR and CDR2 is SFDVKD. CDR3 region: CATSDLQGRGGRTGELFF.

V gene TRBV12-3 or TRBV12-4 combines with J gene TRBJ2-1. The CDR3 length is 11 residues. The CDR3 protein is CASTTRQEQFF.

V usage is TRBV14 and J usage is TRBJ2-7; the TCRdb call, TRBD2, lacks DNA for checking. The CDR3 has 18 residues. CDR1 is SGHDN, CDR2 FVKESK, per germline. The CDR3: CASSQGARGWAGAYEQYF.

This sequence joins TRBV20-1 and TRBJ2-1; without DNA, the TCRdb call of TRBD1 cannot be checked. Germline CDR1 DFQATT, CDR2 SNEGSKA (reference sequence). The CDR3 runs to 15 residues. CDR3 amino acids: CSAFTPGQGYNEQFF.

V gene TRBV5-1 combines with J gene TRBJ2-2; TCRdb names TRBD2, which stays unverified in the absence of DNA. Germline V gives CDR1 SGHRS, CDR2 YFSETQ. CDR3 length: 16 amino acids. Here the CDR3 reads CASSFAGLAWGGELFF.

This chain links TRBV27 with TRBJ2-1; TCRdb calls TRBD2, which cannot be checked without DNA. This CDR3 spans 14 amino acids. The germline V gene encodes CDR1 MNHEY and CDR2 SMNVEV (reference sequence). CDR3 sequence: CASSRLAGGNEQFF.

The CDR3: CASKRLAGASTDTQYF. The J gene is TRBJ2-3, the V gene TRBV2; the D call from TCRdb, TRBD2, cannot be confirmed without DNA. Germline CDR1 SNHLY, CDR2 FYNNEI. The CDR3 runs 16 residues.

The chain uses TRBV12-3 or TRBV12-4 and TRBJ1-4. The CDR3 is 15 amino acids. The CDR3 loop reads CASSFGDLGVEKLFF.

The chain has TRBV12-3 or TRBV12-4 and TRBJ1-1; the D call from TCRdb, TRBD1, cannot be confirmed without DNA. The CDR3 sequence is 12 residues long. CDR3 loop: CASSWTDTEAFF.

V and J are TRBV5-1 and TRBJ2-2; the TCRdb D gene call, TRBD1, has no DNA to confirm it. This CDR3 is 14 amino acids long. The germline V gene encodes CDR1 SGHRS and CDR2 YFSETQ. CDR3: CASSLLGTPGELFF.

This rearrangement joins TRBV20-1 to TRBJ2-1. Germline lookup yields CDR1 DFQATT and CDR2 SNEGSKA (reference sequence). The CDR3 covers 13 residues. The CDR3 loop reads CSARELTYNEQFF.

This rearrangement joins TRBV20-1 to TRBJ2-7; there is no DNA to check the TCRdb D call of TRBD1. Germline assignment: CDR1 DFQATT and CDR2 SNEGSKA (reference sequence). The CDR3 is made up of 15 amino acids. This CDR3 is CSARHGQGPSYEQYF.

This chain uses TRBV20-1 with TRBJ1-5; TCRdb's D gene call, TRBD1, goes unchecked for lack of DNA. Germline V CDR1 and CDR2: DFQATT, SNEGSKA (reference sequence). CDR3 length equals 15 residues. CDR3 sequence: CSASSSRGHQQPQHF.

The J gene is TRBJ1-1, the V gene TRBV5-5; TCRdb lists TRBD1, though no DNA is available to test this call. CDR1 and CDR2 from the germline V gene are SGHKS and YYEKEE (reference sequence). There are 17 residues in the CDR3. CDR3 in amino acids: CASSLEPSFLGGTEAFF.

J is TRBJ1-5 and V is TRBV2; TCRdb's D call of TRBD1 is untestable without DNA. The CDR3 totals 16 residues. CDR1 is SNHLY, CDR2 FYNNEI, per germline. This CDR3 reads CASRDRELYSNQPQHF.

The chain couples TRBV4-1 to TRBJ2-6; checking the TCRdb D call of TRBD2 is not possible without DNA. Per germline, CDR1 MGHRA and CDR2 YSYEKL. This CDR3 region has 15 residues. CDR3 loop: CASSSGRAGANVLTF.

The genes are TRBV6-5 and TRBJ1-2; without DNA, the TCRdb call of TRBD1 cannot be checked. Germline assignment: CDR1 MNHEY and CDR2 SVGAGI. CDR3 size: 15 residues. CDR3 region: CASSRPQQYRDGYTF.

V usage is TRBV12-3 or TRBV12-4 and J usage is TRBJ2-5. There are 13 residues in the CDR3. CDR3 amino acids: CASTFVTQETQYF.

V gene TRBV5-1 combines with J gene TRBJ2-3; TCRdb calls TRBD2, which cannot be checked without DNA. The CDR3 is 18 amino acids. The germline V gene has CDR1 SGHRS and CDR2 YFSETQ. CDR3 sequence reads: CASSLPRTSGRATDTQYF.

This chain links TRBV11-2 with TRBJ2-7; TCRdb indicates TRBD1, and absent DNA this call remains unverified. The CDR3 runs 16 residues. The V gene's germline CDR1 is SGHAT and CDR2 FQNNGV. This chain's CDR3 is CASSSFRDANPYEQYF.

The rearrangement joins TRBV12-3 or TRBV12-4 to TRBJ2-7; TCRdb's D call, TRBD1, is unchecked because there is no DNA. This CDR3 comprises 16 residues. CDR3 in amino acids: CASSQTGTTTTYEQYF.